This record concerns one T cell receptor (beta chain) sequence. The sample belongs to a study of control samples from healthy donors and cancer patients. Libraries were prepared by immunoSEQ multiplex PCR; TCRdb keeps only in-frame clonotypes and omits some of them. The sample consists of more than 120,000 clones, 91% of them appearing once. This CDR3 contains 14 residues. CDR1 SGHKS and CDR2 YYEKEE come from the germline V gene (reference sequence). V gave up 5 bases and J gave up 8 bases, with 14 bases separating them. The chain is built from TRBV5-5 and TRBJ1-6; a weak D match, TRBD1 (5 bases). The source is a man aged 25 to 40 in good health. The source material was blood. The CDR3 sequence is CASSSTADDSPLHF. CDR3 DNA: TGTGCCAGCAGTTCGACAGCGGACGATTCACCCCTCCACTTT.